This entry features one T cell receptor (beta chain) sequence. Its specific antigen is unknown. Qualities for individual bases were not recorded, and no much larger clone is one base off. Every donor was a healthy Caucasian. Three pairs of female monozygotic twins, all aged about 18 to 30 years, made up the twin cohort. Positive isolation kits from Invitrogen were used to isolate CD4+ and CD8+ T cell populations. The method was 5' RACE. Sequencing used an Illumina HiSeq 2000. Template switching introduced a universal primer binding site; the final cDNA contained a unique molecular identifier, enabling accurate counting of TCR cDNA molecules. First-strand cDNA for TCR alpha and beta chains was synthesized from specific primers in the conserved constant-segment region. Each cDNA library was double barcoded, with a SMART-Mk sample barcode plus Illumina barcodes, to control for contamination. TruSeq adapter sequences, together with Illumina sample barcodes, were added in two successive PCR steps. The Illumina HiSeq platform was used with custom primers to sequence TCR alpha and beta cDNA libraries. From the authors' description of their analysis: Unique molecular identifiers were extracted from raw reads with MiGEC, and CDR3 positions were determined with MiXCR. Recombination models were inferred per individual with the repgenHMM and IGoR tools using an EM algorithm. The analysis of shared clonotypes was done with the tcR package in R, with sharing normalized by the product of cloneset sizes. To study raw recombination free of thymic and clonal selection effects, out-of-frame nonproductive sequences were analyzed. Using fastp at Q25 and MiXCR, TCRdb reprocessed the public reads and kept productive beta chains. When rows share a CDR3 protein, they turn into one entry using the most common DNA and genes. The authors' filters were not applied to this entry. A total of roughly 500,000 distinct CDR3 sequences appear in this sample, less than 25% of them only once. The ten most abundant clones make up about 0.93% of the sample.

The data were taken from a study of identical twins (dated by TCRdb to 2016 to 2018). Regarding the study in general: TCR alpha and beta repertoires from monozygotic twins, unrelated adults of various ages and cord blood were deep-sequenced to test whether fetal clonotypes persist. Replicate twin experiments were performed at different times using different library preparation protocols to rule out contamination.

The CDR3, cysteine through phenylalanine, is 13 amino acids long. Only the CDR3 part of the read is kept: 39 bases, read in frame from the first base. The germline V end is reduced by 6 bases and the J end by 4 bases; junction bases left unmatched: 6. The CDR1 and CDR2 encoded by the germline V gene (reference sequence) are DFQATT and SNEGSKA. What the research found in general, with its limitations: Excess twin sharing in beta out-of-frame sequences was weaker because fewer shared sequences lowered the signal-to-noise ratio. Abundant cord blood beta clonotypes had fewer insertions, young adult naive repertoires showed a similar but weaker trend, and memory repertoires showed no such trend. Compared with coincidental sharing between unrelated individuals, an excess of low generation-probability sequences was observed among out-of-frame TCR alpha sequences shared between twins. Invariant T cells such as MAIT and iNKT could partly confound zero-insertion analyses, although diverse VJ usage argued against such confounding for most clonotypes. Recombination models systematically underestimated out-of-frame TCR alpha sharing in monozygotic twins but agreed with sharing between unrelated individuals. Because the same donors could not be followed over many years, the conclusions depended on cross-sectional statistical analysis.

Another study also made use of these data, one on T cells expressing NK-cell markers. As the second paper documents: Three sorted T-cell subsets (CD3+CD56+NKG2C+, CD3+CD56+NKG2C- and CD3+CD56-NKG2C+) from fewer than 10 donors had their TCR beta-chain repertoires profiled. Of the eight sequenced donors, seven were found to be HCMV-seropositive and one was found to be HCMV-seronegative. In several experiments an anti-gammadeltaTCR antibody was added to restrict sorting to alphabetaTCR-expressing T cells. In 5 to 7 donors, the dominant CD3+CD56+NKG2C+ clonotypes were found to rank among the top 10 CD8+ clonotypes and to make up 1.0-7.0% of CD8+ T cells. Those dominant clonotypes were again the most abundant among CD3+CD56-NKG2C+ cells in a few donors, at about 25-65%. Whether the expanded NKG2C-expressing T cell clones were specific for HCMV antigens was left unclear. The eight sequenced donors were randomly selected healthy volunteers, three men and five women. HCMV serostatus was determined by detecting HCMV-specific IgG in serum with a commercial ELISA kit. MIGEC handled demultiplexing of the reads and grouping by UMI, while MiTCR was used to assemble and quantify clonotypes. To exclude erroneous sequences, any TCR cDNA sequence not supported by at least two reads was discarded. The tcR package was used for downstream repertoire analysis, and clonotypes were matched between fractions using CDR3 nucleotide sequence together with V segment. VDJmatch was used to annotate antigen specificity against VDJdb, with one amino acid substitution in CDR3 permitted.

This TCR came from a woman younger than 35 in good health. The sequenced sample was CD4+ T cells sorted from blood. This chain is built from TRBV20-1 and TRBJ2-7; TRBD1 fits 10 bases in the junction. CDR3 region: CSAKTGGSYEQYF. The DNA reads as follows: TGCAGTGCCAAGACAGGGGGCTCGTACGAGCAGTACTTC.